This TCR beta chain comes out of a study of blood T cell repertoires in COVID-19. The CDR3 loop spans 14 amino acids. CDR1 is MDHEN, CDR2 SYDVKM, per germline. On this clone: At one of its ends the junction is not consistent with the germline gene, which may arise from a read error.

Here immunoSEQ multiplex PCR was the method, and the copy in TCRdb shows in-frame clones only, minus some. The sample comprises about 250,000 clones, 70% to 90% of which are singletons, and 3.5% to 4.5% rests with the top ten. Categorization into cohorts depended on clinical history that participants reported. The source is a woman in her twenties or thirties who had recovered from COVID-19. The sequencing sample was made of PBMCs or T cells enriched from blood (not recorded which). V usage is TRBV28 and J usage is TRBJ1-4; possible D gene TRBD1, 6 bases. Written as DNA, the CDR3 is TGTGCCAGCAGTTTACACGGGGACAATGAAAGACTGTTTTTT. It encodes CASSLHGDNERLFF.